This is a list of T cell receptor beta chains from one sample in a study of T cell responses to AZD1222 COVID-19 vaccine. Profiling relied on immunoSEQ multiplex PCR, and the TCRdb table lists in-frame clones only, not all of them. This sample carries around 160,000 clones, around 88% of them seen once, and the ten largest clones take roughly 15%. Here the sequenced sample was peripheral blood, taken on day 0 of AZD1222 vaccination. The receptors were gathered from an adult in good health. Both conserved end residues are part of each CDR3. D genes are given only for firm matches. Some rows have no size entry. The others give once, few or many, or a class for an expanded clone.

TRBD2	.	TRBV7-2	TRBJ2-2	TGTGCCAGCAGCTTAGCCCCCCGGACTAGCGGGGGAGCCGGGGAGCTGTTTTTT	CASSLAPRTSGGAGELFF
.	.	TRBV6-5	TRBJ1-3	TGTGCCAGCACCCCGCAGGCCGGGTCTGGAAACACCATATATTTT	CASTPQAGSGNTIYF
TRBD1	.	TRBV7-3	TRBJ2-7	TGTGCCAGCAGCTTCGGACAGGGCCCCTACGAGCAGTACTTC	CASSFGQGPYEQYF
.	.	TRBV20-1	TRBJ1-2	TGCAGTGCTAGAGGTCTTGATGGCTACACCTTC	CSARGLDGYTF
TRBD1	.	TRBV5-1	TRBJ1-2	TGCGCCAGCAGCTTGGGGGACAGGGATGTGCGAGGCTACACCTTC	CASSLGDRDVRGYTF
.	.	TRBV7-2	TRBJ2-7	TGTGCCAGCAGCCCTTTGCAGAACCGGTTGCTGTACTTC	CASSPLQNRLLYF
TRBD2	.	TRBV9	TRBJ2-2	TGTGCCAGCAGCGTTCGACTAGCGGGGGTTAATCCGGAGGGCACCGGGGAGCTGTTTTTT	CASSVRLAGVNPEGTGELFF
.	.	TRBV7-3	TRBJ1-2	TGTGCCAGCAGCCCTGGTCAGGGCGTGAGACTTGGCTACACCTTC	CASSPGQGVRLGYTF
.	.	TRBV9	TRBJ1-2	TGTGCCAGCAGCGTAAACGTTCAGGCCGGCGGCTACACCTTC	CASSVNVQAGGYTF
TRBD1	few	TRBV5-4	TRBJ1-1	TGTGCCAGCAGCGGACCTACAGGGGGGACTGAAGCTTTCTTT	CASSGPTGGTEAFF
.	few	TRBV5-1	TRBJ2-7	TGCGCCAGCAGCTCGGGCAGGGTGGGTGAAGAGCAGTACTTC	CASSSGRVGEEQYF
.	.	TRBV20-1	TRBJ1-2	TGCTTAATACCCGGCTACACCTTC	CLIPGYTF
TRBD1	.	TRBV6-5	TRBJ2-7	TGTGCCAGCAGTTACGGGGGACAGTACGAGCAGTACTTC	CASSYGGQYEQYF
TRBD1	.	TRBV19	TRBJ1-6	TGTGCCAGTAGTATTGGGACAGCCCAAGTCCTCCACTTT	CASSIGTAQVLHF
.	.	TRBV18	TRBJ1-1	TGTGCCAGCTCACCATGGGGAAGCGGCGGGACTGAAGCTTTCTTT	CASSPWGSGGTEAFF
TRBD1	.	TRBV6-4	TRBJ2-2	TGTGCCAGCAGCACCGACAGCACAGGGGACGCCGGGGAGCTGTTTTTT	CASSTDSTGDAGELFF
.	.	TRBV27	TRBJ2-7	TGTGCCAGCAGTCCCACGACTATCCTCTACGAGCAGTACTTC	CASSPTTILYEQYF
.	.	TRBV11-2	TRBJ1-1	TGTGCCAGCAGCTTTGCTCTGAACACTGAAGCTTTCTTT	CASSFALNTEAFF
.	.	TRBV7-3	TRBJ2-1	TGTGCCAGCAGCTTTCAGGGTAAGGAGCAGTTCTTC	CASSFQGKEQFF
TRBD2	.	TRBV18	TRBJ2-2	TGTGCCAGCTCACCTGGAGCGGGGGAAACCGGGGAGCTGTTTTTT	CASSPGAGETGELFF
TRBD2	few	TRBV7-2	TRBJ2-7	TGTGCCAGCAGCTTAGGGACTAGCGGCTCCTACGAGCAGTACTTC	CASSLGTSGSYEQYF
.	.	TRBV5-4	TRBJ1-2	TGTGCCAGCAGCTTGAGCAGTGGCCAGAACTATGGCTACACCTTC	CASSLSSGQNYGYTF
.	.	TRBV11-2	TRBJ2-7	TGTGCCAGCAGATCAATGGATGGGCAGTACTTC	CASRSMDGQYF
TRBD1	.	TRBV6-5	TRBJ2-7	TGTGCCAGCAGTCGTGGACAGGGTGGAACCTACGAGCAGTACTTC	CASSRGQGGTYEQYF
.	.	TRBV3-1/TRBV3-2	TRBJ1-5	TGTGCCAGCAGCCAAGCGCTAGGGGACAATCAGCCCCAGCATTTT	CASSQALGDNQPQHF
TRBD2	.	TRBV18	TRBJ2-5	TGTGCCAGCGTGCTAGCGGGGGGAGCCCAAGAGACCCAGTACTTC	CASVLAGGAQETQYF
TRBD1	.	TRBV3-1/TRBV3-2	TRBJ1-2	TGTGCCAGCAGCCCCGGGACAGATAGGGGTGGCTACACCTTC	CASSPGTDRGGYTF
TRBD1	.	TRBV5-1	TRBJ2-7	TGCGCCAGCAGCCTTGAACAGGGGGTCGGCGAGCAGTACTTC	CASSLEQGVGEQYF
TRBD2	.	TRBV12-3/TRBV12-4	TRBJ2-1	TGTGCCAGCATAAGGGAGGGTACAAATGAGCAGTTCTTC	CASIREGTNEQFF
TRBD1	.	TRBV27	TRBJ1-1	TGTGCCAGCAGTTGGGACAGGGGAACTGAAGCTTTCTTT	CASSWDRGTEAFF
TRBD2	.	TRBV19	TRBJ2-1	TGTGCCAGTAGATCTGGTGGCGGGGGGGGTTACAATGAGCAGTTCTTC	CASRSGGGGGYNEQFF
.	.	TRBV21-1	TRBJ1-1	TGTGCCAGCAGTAAAGACAAGGGCCAGGGGGAGTCTGAAGCTTTCTTT	CASSKDKGQGESEAFF
TRBD1	.	TRBV7-3	TRBJ1-2	TGTGCCAGCAGCTTAACCGCAGGGGGCTATGGCTACACCTTC	CASSLTAGGYGYTF
.	.	TRBV4-1	TRBJ1-4	TGCGCCAGCAGCCCCACTCCAGACTCAACTAATGAAAAACTGTTTTTT	CASSPTPDSTNEKLFF
.	.	TRBV28	TRBJ1-5	TGTGCCAGCAGGCCGAGTAGCAATCAGCCCCAGCATTTT	CASRPSSNQPQHF
.	once	TRBV7-9	TRBJ2-7	TGTGCCAGCAGTCGACAGTCCTACGAGCAGTACTTC	CASSRQSYEQYF